The 28 T cell receptor beta chains presented below share a single source sample, sequenced in a study of PD-1 blockade in classical Hodgkin lymphoma. Using immunoSEQ multiplex PCR, the repertoire was profiled, and TCRdb retains in-frame clones only, with some absent. The sample yields approximately 20,000 clones, approximately 92% seen once. Time point reported: newly diagnosed, previously untreated cHL patient sample. CD4+ T cells were purified from thawed PBMCs by negative selection. Sequencing was carried out using CD4+ T cells from blood. These receptors came from a human donor with classical Hodgkin lymphoma.

V usage is TRBV12-2 and J usage is TRBJ2-7. TRBV12-2 has pseudogene status. This CDR3 has 14 residues. The chain's CDR3 is CASRGGKPTWGQYF. In DNA form, the CDR3 reads TGTGCAAGTCGCGGTGGAAAGCCAACGTGGGGGCAGTACTTC.

The chain combines TRBV2 with TRBJ1-5, with D uncertain. V was shortened by 6 bases and J by 7 bases, with 13 bases between the two germline ends. Germline V gene sequence: CDR1 SNHLY, CDR2 FYNNEI. The CDR3 has 13 amino acids. The CDR3 reads CASSRAAGQPQHF. The CDR3 bases are TGTGCCAGCAGCCGGGCCGCCGGACAGCCCCAGCATTTT. The full variable domain, with the rest looked up from reference TRBV2 and TRBJ1-5, is EPEVTQTPSHQVTQMGQEVILRCVPISNHLYFYWYRQILGQKVEFLVSFYNNEISEKSEIFDDQFSVERPDGSNFTLKIRSTKLEDSAMYFCASSRAAGQPQHFGDGTRLSIL.

The chain uses TRBV18 and TRBJ2-5; 7 bases map to TRBD2. This CDR3 spans 12 amino acids. Germline V gene lookup returns CDR1 KGHSH and CDR2 LQKENI. The V gene end was trimmed by 3 bases and the J gene end by 5 bases; junction bases not matched to a gene: 0. In nucleotides, the CDR3 is TGTGCCAGCTCACCGGGGGGGGAGACCCAGTACTTC. This gives the protein CASSPGGETQYF.

The gene calls are TRBV5-1 and TRBJ2-7, with 9 bases matching TRBD2. CDR3 length: 16 residues. V dropped 0 bases and J dropped 5; count of bases not matched to a gene: 9. CDR1 is SGHRS and CDR2 is YFSETQ in the germline V gene. CDR3 nucleotide sequence: TGCGCCAGCAGCTTGGGCGCTAGCGGGGCTAGCGACGAGCAGTACTTC. Translation: CASSLGASGASDEQYF.

The chain recombines TRBV11-2 with TRBJ2-5; TRBD1 agrees at 7 bases. CDR3 length equals 14 residues. Germline-derived CDR1 and CDR2 are SGHAT and FQNNGV. The ends lost 4 bases at V and 2 bases at J; junction bases unmatched: 4. This CDR3 reads CASSSQGPQETQYF. Written as DNA, the CDR3 is TGTGCCAGCAGCTCACAGGGGCCACAAGAGACCCAGTACTTC.

The rearrangement uses TRBV7-9 and TRBJ2-3, with D perhaps TRBD2 (6 bases). Trimming removed 3 bases at V and 5 bases at J, with 9 bases between. This CDR3 has 13 residues. Germline CDR1 is SEHNR and CDR2 is FQNEAQ (reference sequence). CDR3 in amino acids: CASSFGAGDTQYF. In DNA, the CDR3 is TGTGCCAGCAGCTTCGGAGCGGGAGATACGCAGTATTTT. Full variable domain (outside the CDR3, taken from reference TRBV7-9 and TRBJ2-3): DTGVSQNPRHKITKRGQNVTFRCDPISEHNRLYWYRQTLGQGPEFLTYFQNEAQLEKSRLLSDRFSAERPKGSFSTLEIQRTEQGDSAMYLCASSFGAGDTQYFGPGTRLTVL.

V is TRBV7-2 and J is TRBJ2-5; a weak D match, TRBD2 (5 bases). The CDR3 is made up of 13 amino acids. Germline V gives CDR1 SGHTA, CDR2 FQGNSA. Trimming took off 1 base at V and 2 bases at J, with 5 bases between the two ends. CDR3 nucleotides: TGTGCCAGCAGCTTAGGAGGGCAAGAGACCCAGTACTTC. Translating it yields CASSLGGQETQYF.

The chain combines TRBV7-2 with TRBJ2-3; weak D call: TRBD2 (6 bases). CDR1 is SGHTA, CDR2 FQGNSA, per germline. The CDR3 runs 13 residues. The V end lost 10 bases, the J end lost 1 base, and 12 bases lay between the germline ends. CDR3 sequence (DNA): TGTGCCACCGGGACTGGGGGCACAGATACGCAGTATTTT. Translated: CATGTGGTDTQYF.

The genes are TRBV2 and TRBJ2-4; 7 nucleotides line up with TRBD1. Germline-derived CDR1 and CDR2 are SNHLY and FYNNEI. There are 16 residues in the CDR3. Trimming at V came to 2 bases and at J to 0 bases, leaving 4 bases not matched to a gene. This CDR3 is CASSENGQEAKNIQYF. DNA of the CDR3: TGTGCCAGCAGTGAAAACGGACAGGAAGCCAAAAACATTCAGTACTTC.

The V call is TRBV5-1, the J call TRBJ1-1; D remains unclear. Germline loops: CDR1 SGHRS, CDR2 YFSETQ. V shed 0 bases and J shed 4 bases, with 7 bases lying between them. CDR3 length equals 13 residues. DNA of the CDR3: TGCGCCAGCAGCTTGGAGACGATCACTGAAGCTTTCTTT. Amino acids: CASSLETITEAFF.

The CDR3 bases are TGTGCCAGTAGTCCACTTGACAGCTACGAGCAGTACTTC. Protein sequence: CASSPLDSYEQYF. The chain carries TRBV19 and TRBJ2-7; maybe TRBD1 (5 bases). V lost 5 bases, J lost 3 bases, and 11 bases lay in between. The CDR3 has 13 residues. The germline CDR1 and CDR2 sequences are LNHDA and SQIVND (reference sequence). Filled out from reference TRBV19 and TRBJ2-7, the complete variable domain reads DGGITQSPKYLFRKEGQNVTLSCEQNLNHDAMYWYRQDPGQGLRLIYYSQIVNDFQKGDIAEGYSVSREKKESFPLTVTSAQKNPTAFYLCASSPLDSYEQYFGPGTRLTVT.

This chain connects TRBV18 to TRBJ1-5, with 7 bases that match TRBD1. Germline V gene data show CDR1 as KGHSH and CDR2 as LQKENI. The CDR3 totals 16 residues. Germline trimming cut 2 bases from V and 1 base from J; bases unmatched to any gene: 5. The CDR3 DNA sequence: TGTGCCAGCTCACCAACCGAGACAGGGAGCAATCAGCCCCAGCATTTT. It codes for CASSPTETGSNQPQHF.

V is TRBV19 and J is TRBJ1-6; D might be TRBD1 (5 bases). The V gene lost 5 bases and the J gene lost 6 bases, with 17 bases spanning the gap. The germline V gene has CDR1 LNHDA and CDR2 SQIVND (reference sequence). The CDR3 has 16 amino acids. In DNA, the CDR3 is TGTGCCAGTAGTCCCCCGGGCACAGGCTCTAATTCACCCCTCCACTTT. Amino acid sequence: CASSPPGTGSNSPLHF. Complete variable domain (other parts from reference TRBV19 and TRBJ1-6): DGGITQSPKYLFRKEGQNVTLSCEQNLNHDAMYWYRQDPGQGLRLIYYSQIVNDFQKGDIAEGYSVSREKKESFPLTVTSAQKNPTAFYLCASSPPGTGSNSPLHFGNGTRLTVT.

The V gene is TRBV10-3, the J gene TRBJ1-2; D ambiguous. V was clipped by 0 bases and J by 3 bases, with 11 bases between them. The length of the CDR3 is 15 residues. Germline V gene lookup returns CDR1 ENHRY and CDR2 SYGVKD. The CDR3 DNA sequence: TGTGCCATCAGTGAGTCTGCAGGAATACACTATGGCTACACCTTC. This gives the protein CAISESAGIHYGYTF.

This sequence joins TRBV6-5 and TRBJ2-2; D unclear. CDR1 and CDR2 from the germline V gene are MNHEY and SVGAGI. Trimming took 6 bases from V and 7 from J, leaving 12 bases between them. The CDR3 is 13 residues long. The CDR3 bases are TGTGCCAGCAGCCAGTCCCGAGTCGGGGAGCTGTTTTTT. Its translation: CASSQSRVGELFF.

CDR3 loop: CAISGTLGGVQVDNEQFF. In nucleotides, the CDR3 is TGTGCCATCAGTGGAACCCTCGGGGGCGTCCAGGTAGACAATGAGCAGTTCTTC. The rearrangement links TRBV10-3 to TRBJ2-1, with D perhaps assigned TRBD1 or TRBD2 (6 bases each). CDR3 length: 18 residues. Germline V gives CDR1 ENHRY, CDR2 SYGVKD. V dropped 4 bases and J dropped 5 bases, with 24 bases sitting between them.

This chain connects TRBV6-1 to TRBJ1-2; no clear D gene. Trimming pared 0 bases from V and 3 bases from J, leaving 8 bases between. The CDR3 sequence is 14 residues long. Germline CDR1 and CDR2: MNHNS and SASEGT. CDR3 loop: CASSEATDYYGYTF. CDR3 nucleotides: TGTGCCAGCAGTGAAGCCACGGATTACTATGGCTACACCTTC.

The table lists this clone with a count of one. The V and J genes are TRBV19 and TRBJ2-1; D call uncertain. From germline, CDR1 is LNHDA and CDR2 SQIVND (reference sequence). CDR3 length: 15 amino acids. Trimming pared 3 bases from V and 0 bases from J, leaving 9 bases between. The chain's CDR3 is CASSIISSSYNEQFF. The CDR3, as DNA: TGTGCCAGTAGTATTATTTCTAGCTCCTACAATGAGCAGTTCTTC.

This clone is a singleton in its sample. The chain couples TRBV10-3 to TRBJ1-1; a possible D gene is TRBD1 (6 bases). Germline V lookup: CDR1 ENHRY, CDR2 SYGVKD. This CDR3 is built from 12 residues. V lost 2 bases, J lost 7 bases, and 8 bases lay in between. CDR3 nucleotide sequence: TGTGCCATCAGTGAGGGGGGCGGTGAAGCTTTCTTT. Amino acids: CAISEGGGEAFF.

This clone is a singleton in its sample. The CDR3 nucleotides are TGTGCCAGCAGCCCTGTGGCTAGCGGACAAGAGACCCAGTACTTC. This translates into CASSPVASGQETQYF. The J gene is TRBJ2-5, the V gene TRBV5-5; 7 bases agree with TRBD2. The V segment lost 4 bases and the J segment 2 bases; nucleotides outside the gene matches: 8. Germline CDR1 SGHKS, CDR2 YYEKEE (reference sequence). The CDR3 contains 15 residues.

The chain joins TRBV14 to TRBJ2-7; 11 bases agree with TRBD2. After removal of 5 bases from V and 6 bases from J, the junction contained 6 bases not matched to a gene. The CDR3 runs 14 residues. Per the germline V gene, CDR1 is SGHDN and CDR2 is FVKESK. CDR3 bases: TGTGCCAGCAGCACCTCCGGACTAGCGGGCGAGCAGTACTTC. Translated: CASSTSGLAGEQYF.

This clone appeared once. The chain joins TRBV9 to TRBJ2-2, with 7 bases aligning to TRBD1. The V gene end was trimmed by 4 bases and the J gene end by 1 base; junction bases not matched to a gene: 4. This CDR3 is built from 15 residues. Per the germline V gene, CDR1 is SGDLS and CDR2 is YYNGEE. As DNA, the CDR3 is TGTGCCAGCAGCACCGGGACAGAGAACACCGGGGAGCTGTTTTTT. Encoded protein: CASSTGTENTGELFF.

This clone showed up just once. The V gene is TRBV2, the J gene TRBJ2-5; TRBD1 is a possible D gene (6 bases). This CDR3 is built from 13 residues. Germline CDR1 is SNHLY and CDR2 is FYNNEI. V lost 2 bases to trimming and J lost 6 bases, with 10 bases between them. The CDR3 loop reads CASSELTGKTQYF. The CDR3 bases are TGTGCCAGCAGTGAACTAACAGGGAAGACCCAGTACTTC.

The CDR3 is CASSQGTGGYLYNEQFF. DNA of the CDR3: TGCGCCAGCAGCCAAGGCACAGGGGGCTACCTTTACAATGAGCAGTTCTTC. The chain carries TRBV4-1 and TRBJ2-1; 9 bases fit TRBD1. This CDR3 region has 17 residues. V lost 1 base, J lost 4 bases, and 8 bases stayed unmatched. CDR1 MGHRA and CDR2 YSYEKL come from the germline V gene.

V usage is TRBV7-2 and J usage is TRBJ2-5; no definite D call. CDR1 SGHTA and CDR2 FQGNSA come from the germline V gene. V gave up 1 base and J gave up 4 bases, with 1 base separating them. This CDR3 region has 11 residues. The CDR3 protein is CASSLVETQYF. CDR3 bases: TGTGCCAGCAGCTTAGTAGAGACCCAGTACTTC. Together with reference TRBV7-2 and TRBJ2-5, the CDR3 gives the full variable domain: GAGVSQSPSNKVTEKGKDVELRCDPISGHTALYWYRQSLGQGLEFLIYFQGNSAPDKSGLPSDRFSAERTGGSVSTLTIQRTQQEDSAVYLCASSLVETQYFGPGTRLLVL.

The chain recombines TRBV6-5 with TRBJ1-2; a weak D match, TRBD1 (5 bases). Trimming took 10 bases from V and 7 from J, leaving 19 bases between them. This CDR3 is built from 13 residues. The germline gives CDR1 MNHEY, CDR2 SVGAGI. Here the CDR3 reads CATTPTGSFGYTF. For the CDR3, the DNA is TGTGCCACCACACCAACAGGAAGCTTTGGCTACACCTTC.

The chain joins TRBV28 to TRBJ2-7, with 8 bases fitting TRBD1. V was clipped by 8 bases and J by 2 bases; unmatched bases: 8. Germline lookup yields CDR1 MDHEN and CDR2 SYDVKM. The CDR3 contains 14 residues. CDR3 loop: CASRTGGGTYEQYF. CDR3 coding DNA: TGTGCCAGCCGTACAGGGGGTGGAACCTACGAGCAGTACTTC.

This clone came up a few times. The chain uses TRBV30 and TRBJ1-1, with D unclear. V gave up 0 bases and J gave up 6 bases, with 14 bases separating them. The germline V gene encodes CDR1 GTSNPN and CDR2 SVGIG (reference sequence). This CDR3 spans 14 amino acids. CDR3 DNA: TGTGCCTGGAGTGTACGGGGAATTACCGCTGAAGCTTTCTTT. Translated: CAWSVRGITAEAFF.